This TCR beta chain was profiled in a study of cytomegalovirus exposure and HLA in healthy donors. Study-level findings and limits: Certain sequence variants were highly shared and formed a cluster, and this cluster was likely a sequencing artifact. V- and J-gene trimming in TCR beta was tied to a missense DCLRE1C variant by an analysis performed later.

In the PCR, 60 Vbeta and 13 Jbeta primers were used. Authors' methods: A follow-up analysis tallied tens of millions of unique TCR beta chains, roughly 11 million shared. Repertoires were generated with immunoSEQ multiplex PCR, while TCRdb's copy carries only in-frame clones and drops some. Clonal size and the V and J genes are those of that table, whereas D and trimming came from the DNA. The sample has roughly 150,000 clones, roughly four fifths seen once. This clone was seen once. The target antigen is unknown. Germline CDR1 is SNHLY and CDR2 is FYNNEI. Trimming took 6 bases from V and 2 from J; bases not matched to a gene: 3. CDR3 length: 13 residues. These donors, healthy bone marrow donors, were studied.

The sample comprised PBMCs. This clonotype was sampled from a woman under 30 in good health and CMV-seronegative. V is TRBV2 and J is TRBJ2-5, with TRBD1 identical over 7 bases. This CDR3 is CASSGTVQETQYF. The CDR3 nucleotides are TGTGCCAGCAGCGGGACAGTACAAGAGACCCAGTACTTC.